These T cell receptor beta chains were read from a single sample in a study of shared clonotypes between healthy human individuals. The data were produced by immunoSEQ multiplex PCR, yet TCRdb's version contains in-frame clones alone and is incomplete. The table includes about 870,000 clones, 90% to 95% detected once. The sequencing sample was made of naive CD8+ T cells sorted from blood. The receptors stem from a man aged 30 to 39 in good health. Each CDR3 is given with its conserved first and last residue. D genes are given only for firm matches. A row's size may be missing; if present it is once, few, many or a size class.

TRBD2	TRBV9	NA	CASSVDGSGIITGELFF
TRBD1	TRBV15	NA	CATSREVTGADTQYF
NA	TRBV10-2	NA	CASLGLYNEQFF
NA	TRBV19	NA	CASSPGHWGTEAFF
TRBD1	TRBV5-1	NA	CASSPGTGGRGATEAFF
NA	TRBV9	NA	CASSVGADTQYF
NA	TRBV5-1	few	CASSLESYEQYF
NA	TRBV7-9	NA	CASSSNRVSGNTIYF
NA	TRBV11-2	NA	CASSLGHYEQYF
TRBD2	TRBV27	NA	CASSLWRETRYEQFF
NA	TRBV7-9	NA	CASSSDTRAPRVYEQYF
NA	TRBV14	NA	CASSPLSSYNEQFF
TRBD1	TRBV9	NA	CASSVAGTGTYEQYF
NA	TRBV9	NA	CASSDRIYGYTF
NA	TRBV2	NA	CATKSLGYTF
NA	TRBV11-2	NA	CASSMRQASSYEQYF
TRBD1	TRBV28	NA	CASSLWGQGAPGTEAFF
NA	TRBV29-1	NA	CSVETGNTEAFF
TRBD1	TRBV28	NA	CASSTLQVGQRNTGELFF
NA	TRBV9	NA	CASSKTRRVEETQYF
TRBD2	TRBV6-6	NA	CASSSLSSGFYEQYF
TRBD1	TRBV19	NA	CASSLDRGSYNEQFF
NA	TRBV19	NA	CASSIPGLGTEAFF
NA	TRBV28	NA	CASSRDTGKGQPQHF
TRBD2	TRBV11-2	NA	CASSFRRGRDEQYF
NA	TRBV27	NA	CASSLTAYSNQPQHF
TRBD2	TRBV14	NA	CASSQYDRTSGRLDTQYF